This TCR beta chain was sequenced for a study of T cell responses to AZD1222 COVID-19 vaccine (dated by TCRdb to about 2021). For the wider study: A total of approximately 250 trial participants underwent TCR sequencing, of whom more than 200 had received two doses of AZD1222 and some 26 had received two doses of the MenACWY control vaccine. Trial participants were enrolled by age into 18-55, 56-69 and 70-plus year subgroups, with 148, 28 and 57 TCR-sequenced participants respectively.

The CDR3 regions of human TCRbeta chains were analyzed by immunosequencing. The study's processing was this. Repertoire TCRs were checked for matches against a reference library of SARS-CoV-2-specific TCRs that had been generated using the MIRA antigen-specificity platform. Breadth was defined as the fraction of unique TCRs that were SARS-CoV-2-associated, and depth was defined as the fraction of total T cells that were SARS-CoV-2-associated. Each spike-specific TCR was assigned to its reactive spike region and to a CD4 or CD8 class using the MIRA data. Log10-transformed breadth and depth values were compared by one-way ANOVA with Sidak's multiple comparisons tests. TCRdb limited this immuneACCESS table to in-frame rearrangements with V and J called. A share of clones is missing; checked studies link under half to unresolved V genes, and the rest is unexplained. From that table come the V and J calls and clone size; the DNA was used to work out D and trimming. The sample has 58,000 or so clones on record, 75% to 90% of them singletons. Clones ranked in the top ten supply 6.9% of the sample.

Remarks on this clone: What antigen it recognizes has not been identified. No much larger clone exists at a distance of one base, and base qualities are not known.

The time point tag for this specimen amounts to: about 28 days (+/-7) after the second vaccine dose. AZD1222 recipients with second doses at about 4 weeks or about 12 weeks were pooled, because spike-specific TCR depth and breadth did not differ between schedules. Samples from vaccinated people were obtained from the UK trials COV001 and COV002, which included a single-blind randomized controlled phase 2/3 trial of AZD1222 (ChAdOx1 nCoV-19) in healthy adults. For TCRbeta chain sequencing, PBMC samples from trial participants were taken at day 0 and at day 28 after the second dose. The CDR3 spans 15 residues, from the cysteine through the phenylalanine. Solely the CDR3 DNA is kept, with 45 bases framed from the first base. Germline trimming amounts to 2 bases on V and 8 bases on J, with 6 as the count of junction bases outside the gene matches. CDR1 and CDR2 (MNHEY, SVGEGT) derive from the germline V gene.

Overall results and qualifications from the work: CD4 TCRs associated with the vaccine covered the entire spike protein, and the dominant responses were in regions 160-218 and 743-854. Participants were mostly white British and included more females than males, and it was suggested by the authors that clonal diversity may have been underestimated. In the small 56-69-year group, the increase in depth fell short of significance, most likely because of low power. Because no samples from the day 14 peak response were available, repertoires could be characterized only after the peak T cell response. Reportedly, close to half of the unique spike-specific TCRs recognized epitopes lying outside the regions that are mutated in the B.1.351 and B.1.1.7 variants. Conclusions about previously exposed vaccinees are limited because only a handful of AZD1222 recipients were SARS-CoV-2 seropositive at baseline. After two AZD1222 doses, spike-specific TCR breadth and depth were significantly higher than at day 0 and than in MenACWY recipients.

The material was peripheral blood, obtained 28 days after the second AZD1222 dose. This clonotype was sampled from an adult who received the AZD1222 COVID-19 vaccine. The chain couples TRBV6-2 or TRBV6-3 to TRBJ2-6, with 7 central nucleotides matching TRBD1. The CDR3 region reads CASSYHGTEPNVLTF. The base sequence is TGTGCCAGCAGTTACCACGGGACAGAACCCAACGTCCTGACTTTC.